The sequence of this T cell receptor (beta chain) was determined in a study of regulatory T cells. Study findings and constraints: CD3G-deficient patients' regulatory T cells showed reduced Shannon diversity versus autologous conventional CD4+ and control regulatory cells.

CDR1 is MNHNY and CDR2 is SVGAGI in the germline V gene (reference sequence). This CDR3 region has 15 residues. Trimming pared 5 bases from V and 8 bases from J, leaving 21 bases between. Of note for this clone: Its antigen is not known.

The PCR used 52 TRBV and 13 TRBJ primers. Repertoires were generated with immunoSEQ multiplex PCR, while TCRdb's copy carries only in-frame clones and drops some. The sample lists over 2,000 clones, about 91% seen once, with roughly 3% in the top ten. This TCR derives from a child under 18 with CD3G deficiency. This chain joins TRBV6-6 and TRBJ1-1; D not resolved. Sequences were obtained from CD4+ Tregs sorted from blood. CDR3 coding DNA: TGTGCCAGCAGTAGCACCAAAGGGCACAGAAGAGAAGCTTTCTTT. The encoded protein is CASSSTKGHRREAFF.